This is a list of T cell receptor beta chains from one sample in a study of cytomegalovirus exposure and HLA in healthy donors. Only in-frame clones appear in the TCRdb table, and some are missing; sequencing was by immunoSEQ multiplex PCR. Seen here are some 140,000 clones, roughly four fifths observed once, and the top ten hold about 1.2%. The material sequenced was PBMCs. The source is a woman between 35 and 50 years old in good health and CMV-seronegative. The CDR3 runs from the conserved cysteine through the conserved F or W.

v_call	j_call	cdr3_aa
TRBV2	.	CASLSGGRSYEQYF
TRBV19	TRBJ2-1	CASSIVTGSSYNEQFF
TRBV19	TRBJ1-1	CASRTTGVTEAFF
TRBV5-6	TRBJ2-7	CASSFGQGAGEQYF
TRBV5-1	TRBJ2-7	CASSLVQGGYEQYF
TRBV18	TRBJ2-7	CASSPPAGYEQYF
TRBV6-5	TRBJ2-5	CASRITGRVQETQYF
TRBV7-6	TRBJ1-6	CASSLEAESSYNSPLHF
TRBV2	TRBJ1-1	CASSGLDRTTEAFF
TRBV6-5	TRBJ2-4	CASSYRDTGNIQYF
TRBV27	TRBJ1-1	CASSFGAGNTEAFF
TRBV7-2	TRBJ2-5	CASSRAVKETQYF
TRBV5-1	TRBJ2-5	CASSLQGQDQETQYF
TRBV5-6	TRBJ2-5	CASSFDREGGETQYF
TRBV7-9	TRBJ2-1	CASSQRHGQGASYNEQFF
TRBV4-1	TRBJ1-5	CASSQARGNQPQHF
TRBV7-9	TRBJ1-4	CASSFRTGEEKLFF
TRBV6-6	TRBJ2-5	CASSPREELGTQYF
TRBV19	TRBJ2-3	CASSTRGILTDTQYF
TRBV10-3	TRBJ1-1	CAIREGIEAFF
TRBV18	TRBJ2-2	CASSPEVYRVPGELFF
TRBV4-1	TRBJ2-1	CASSQASGGLGDEQFF
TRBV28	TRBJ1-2	CASSPDTRRDYGYTF
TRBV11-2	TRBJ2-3	CASSLEVGAGDTQYF
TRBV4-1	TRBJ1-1	CASSQLRAGTEAFF
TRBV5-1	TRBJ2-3	CASSAGLAPDSDTQYF
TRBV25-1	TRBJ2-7	CASSAQVTYEQYF
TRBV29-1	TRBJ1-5	CSVPDRRNQPQHF
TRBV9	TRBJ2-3	CASSAGSPTDTQYF
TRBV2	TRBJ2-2	CASTGGGAGELFF
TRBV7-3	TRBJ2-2	CASSLTRAGELFF
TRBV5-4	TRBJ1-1	CASSLAGRTTEAFF
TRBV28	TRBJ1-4	CASSLPGGGNEKLFF
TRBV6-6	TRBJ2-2	CASSYGQGETGELFF
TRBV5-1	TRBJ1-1	CASSLGGHRLNTEAFF
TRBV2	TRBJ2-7	CARSTPGNEQYF
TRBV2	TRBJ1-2	CASSTQGPNYGYTF
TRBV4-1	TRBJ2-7	CASSQVGGRDREQYF
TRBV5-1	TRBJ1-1	CASSGGSVANTEAFF
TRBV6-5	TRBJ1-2	CASADSPYGYTF
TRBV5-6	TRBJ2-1	CASSPKMSGGSYNEQFF
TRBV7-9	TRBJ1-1	CASSLGEGQGERDTEAFF
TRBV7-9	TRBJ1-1	CASSYGGGHTEAFF
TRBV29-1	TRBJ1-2	CSVVGRFGYGYTF
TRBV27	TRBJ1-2	CASSYGQGGLDGYTF
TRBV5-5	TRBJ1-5	CASSLAPIGVGSNQPQHF
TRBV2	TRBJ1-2	CASNSKRGGYTF
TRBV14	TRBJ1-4	CASSQDHRYGNEKLFF
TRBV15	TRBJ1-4	CATSRDRTTNEKLFF
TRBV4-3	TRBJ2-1	CASSQGGGGALNEQFF
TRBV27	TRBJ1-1	CASSTTGGITEAFF
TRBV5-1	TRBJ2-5	CASSSEGQSQETQYF
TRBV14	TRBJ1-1	CASSQNLQGEAFF
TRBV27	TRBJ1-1	CASKSSGTEEAFF
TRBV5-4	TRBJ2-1	CASSRGGLAGGGEQFF
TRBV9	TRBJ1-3	CASSVERTASSGNTIYF
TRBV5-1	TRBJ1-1	CASSLDTNTEAFF
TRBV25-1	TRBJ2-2	CASSEYYVRTGDTGELFF
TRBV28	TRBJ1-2	CASSLSHSNGYTF